This T cell receptor (beta chain) was captured by sequencing in a study of CD8 T cell repertoires and HIV-1 epitope variants. The table came from immunoSEQ multiplex PCR; TCRdb's copy has only in-frame clones and leaves some out. The data show 80,000 to 95,000 clones, roughly four fifths seen once. Sequenced material: uncultured baseline CD8+ T cells from peripheral blood mononuclear cells (PBMCs). This receptor was obtained from a male donor with HIV.

The CDR3 DNA sequence: TGTGCCAGCAGTTTACTGTCCGGAGGGGAAGCTTTCTTT. Translation gives CASSLLSGGEAFF. The chain employs TRBV27 and TRBJ1-1; D call uncertain. The germline V gene encodes CDR1 MNHEY and CDR2 SMNVEV (reference sequence). V gave up 2 bases and J gave up 8 bases, with 12 bases separating them. The CDR3 runs 13 residues.